This T cell receptor beta chain was sequenced in a study of cytomegalovirus exposure and HLA in healthy donors. The donors gave bone marrow, and they were healthy. Points from the study as a whole: Common viral pathogens were later found to be apparently linked to several of the most significant clusters. In terms of immune exposure information, only CMV serostatus was available. The likely origin of a cluster of highly shared sequence variants was a sequencing artifact.

This clone was seen a few times. Its antigen is currently unknown. Trimming removed 7 bases at V and 8 bases at J, with 11 bases between. Germline CDR1 is SEHNR and CDR2 is FQNEAQ (reference sequence). The CDR3 sequence is 11 residues long. The PCR contained 60 Vbeta and 13 Jbeta primers. The repertoire was sequenced with immunoSEQ multiplex PCR; TCRdb's copy has only in-frame clones and lacks some. The table records roughly 140,000 clones, 70% to 85% of them present only once. The TCR was taken from a male donor in good health and CMV-seronegative. This chain uses TRBV7-9 with TRBJ1-1; D is undetermined. Sequencing was done on a sample of PBMCs. CDR3 region: CASTLGPEAFF. Written as DNA, the CDR3 is TGTGCCAGCACCCTTGGGCCCGAAGCTTTCTTT.